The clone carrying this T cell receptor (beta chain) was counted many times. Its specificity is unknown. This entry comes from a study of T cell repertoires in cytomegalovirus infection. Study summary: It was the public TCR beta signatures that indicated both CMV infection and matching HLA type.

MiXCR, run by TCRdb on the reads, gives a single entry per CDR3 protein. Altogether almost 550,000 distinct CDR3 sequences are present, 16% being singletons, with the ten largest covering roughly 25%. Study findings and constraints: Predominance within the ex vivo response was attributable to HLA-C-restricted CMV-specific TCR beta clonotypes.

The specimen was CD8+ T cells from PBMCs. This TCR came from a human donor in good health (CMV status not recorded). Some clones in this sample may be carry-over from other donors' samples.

The CDR3 protein is CASNPGGSGLPTDTQYF. For the CDR3, the DNA is TGTGCCAGCAACCCAGGGGGTAGCGGGTTACCCACAGATACGCAGTATTTT. V and J are TRBV6-6 and TRBJ2-3; the D gene could be TRBD1 or TRBD2 (7 bases each). Germline lookup yields CDR1 MNHNY and CDR2 SVGAGI (reference sequence). The CDR3 totals 17 residues. Trimming cost V 7 bases and J 2 bases, with 22 bases left between them.